The present T cell receptor (beta chain) was sequenced within a study of metastatic and nonmetastatic thyroid tumors (dated by TCRdb to 2018 to 2020). Turning to the overall study: Repertoires were compared across peripheral blood and tumor or nodule tissue samples from malignant and benign thyroid patients.

The protocol used for the library was PCR. For sequencing, an Illumina HiSeq 4000 was employed. High-throughput sequencing was used to profile the CDR3 region of the TCR beta-chain in every patient. The authors' pipeline ran thus. Drawing on CDR3 differences between clinicopathological groups, the researchers built a classifier meant to tell apart patients with distant-metastatic papillary thyroid cancer. Repertoire diversity was assessed with the Shannon index, and tumor-blood repertoire similarity with the Morisita-Horn index. The public reads were run again by TCRdb, first through fastp at Q25 and then through MiXCR, and only productive beta chains were kept. TCRdb's processing, not the study's, gives the V and J calls here. Counted in this sample were around 23,000 clones; just over 14% of them appeared once. The ten largest clones represent roughly 15% of the sample. This clone has ten or more counts. No antigen is known for it. The sample holds no much larger clone one base away, and base qualities are not on file.

None of the patients had been given any treatment before thyroid surgery. Using T-cell receptor beta sequencing, the study looked back at clinical samples from patients collected from the early 2010s to the late 2010s. Beyond this particular receptor, the publication reports: TCR beta diversity was reported as significantly higher in malignant tumors than in benign nodules, in both blood and tumor samples.

Material for sequencing was tumor tissue. The sequence derives from a female donor with papillary thyroid cancer or a benign thyroid nodule (not recorded which). Some clones in this sample may be carry-over from other donors' samples.

The CDR3 region: CASSLWVAGPSYEQYF. The DNA sequence follows: TGTGCCAGCAGCTTATGGGTAGCGGGGCCCTCCTACGAGCAGTACTTC. This chain is built from TRBV11-1 and TRBJ2-7, with 8 bases aligning to TRBD2. Inclusive of the bounding cysteine and phenylalanine, the CDR3 is 16 residues long. Of all the DNA, just the CDR3 is kept, 48 bases in frame from base 1. Trimming removed 2 bases from V and 0 bases from J; the gene matches leave 6 bases unexplained. CDR1 and CDR2 were assigned from the germline V gene (reference sequence) as SGHAT and FQDESV.